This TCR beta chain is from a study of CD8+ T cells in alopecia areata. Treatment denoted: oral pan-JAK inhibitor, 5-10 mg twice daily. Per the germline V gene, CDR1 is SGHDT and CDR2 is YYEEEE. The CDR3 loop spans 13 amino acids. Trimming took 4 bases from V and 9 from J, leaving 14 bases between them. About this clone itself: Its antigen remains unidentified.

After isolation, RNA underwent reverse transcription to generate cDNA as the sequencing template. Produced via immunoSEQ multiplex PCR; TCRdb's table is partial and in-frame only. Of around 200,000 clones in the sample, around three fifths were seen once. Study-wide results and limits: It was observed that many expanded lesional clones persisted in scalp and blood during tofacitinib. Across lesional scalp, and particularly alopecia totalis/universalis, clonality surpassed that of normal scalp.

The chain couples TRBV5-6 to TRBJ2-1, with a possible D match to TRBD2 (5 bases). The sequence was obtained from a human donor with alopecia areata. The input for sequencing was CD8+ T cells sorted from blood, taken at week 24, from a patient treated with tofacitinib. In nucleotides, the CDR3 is TGTGCCAGCAGCGTTGGTCCCGCGGGTGAGCAGTTCTTC. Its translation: CASSVGPAGEQFF.